This T cell receptor (beta chain) was found in a study of identifying expanded T cells in peripheral blood (dated by TCRdb to between 2018 and 2021). General notes on the study: Separate aliquots of the same genomic DNA pool were sequenced to produce technical replicates, and four replicates were compared in pairs. Broader findings and caveats from the paper: The authors expected biological variance in healthy repertoires might increase further over much longer intervals such as months to years. Around 1.3 differentially abundant clones were flagged by the binomial model between technical replicates, whereas about 17 and 20 were flagged over about two weeks and four weeks, respectively. In all healthy donors, the variance in clone template counts between samples taken 2 to 3 weeks apart rose significantly as total template count increased. Across all healthy-donor time intervals, the beta-binomial model significantly cut both the number of clones called differentially abundant and the false-positive rate.

The immunoSEQ Assay, which relies on bias-controlled multiplex PCR amplification of genomic DNA, was used to profile TCRbeta CDR3 regions. The authors' pipeline ran thus. To quantify the absolute abundance of each unique TCRbeta CDR3 region, the sequences were collapsed and filtered. Differential abundance was tested with a binomial (Fisher-equivalent) model and with a beta-binomial model adding time-dependent variance fitted from healthy donors. Any clone with fewer than 5 combined templates was excluded, and a clone was called differentially abundant if its Benjamini-Hochberg FDR was below 0.01. Using the form v = (b*log(k)+a)^2, the beta-binomial variance was modeled as a function of the total template count across the two samples. The source is immuneACCESS, and TCRdb retained only in-frame sequences with V and J called. Part of the clones is not carried over; for the studies checked, unresolved V genes explain less than half of this, and the remainder is unexplained. V and J calls and clone size are copied from that table; D and trimming were computed from the DNA. The sample contains 84,000 or so clones, approximately 89% of them found a single time. The top ten hold around 2.8% of the sample.

With regard to this clone: The antigen it recognizes is unknown. No base quality values were provided; no much bigger clone lies one nucleotide off.

During the collection period, no immune events, such as infections, were documented for the healthy donors. Healthy-donor blood repertoires served as a training cohort to calibrate time-dependent variance in a beta-binomial model of T-cell clone differential abundance. The training cohort comprised about ten healthy donors, 3 female and 7 male. An age range of roughly 25 to 65 years, with an average of around 44 years, was recorded for the donors. Whole blood was collected from each healthy donor at three time points spaced approximately 2 weeks apart and obtained from a commercial supplier. Genomic DNA was extracted from unsorted whole blood for immunosequencing. According to the germline V gene (reference sequence), CDR1 reads LNHDA and CDR2 reads SQIVND. V drops 2 bases and J drops 5 bases, leaving 15 bases in between. The CDR3, from cysteine to phenylalanine, totals 15 residues. The entry retains the CDR3 DNA only, 45 bases that are in frame from base 1.

The chain joins TRBV19 to TRBJ1-1; no confident D gene assignment can be made. The sequencing input was blood. This TCR came from a person between 18 and 75 years old in good health. The DNA sequence is TGTGCCAGTAGTATACGAAGACCCTTGGGAACTGAAGCTTTCTTT. The translation is CASSIRRPLGTEAFF.